The 17 T cell receptor beta chains given below trace back to one sample, sequenced in a study of T-cell reconstitution after alpha-beta-depleted transplantation in children. The library targeted TCRbeta and was prepared with unique molecular identifiers. TCRdb re-called the PCR reads with MiXCR, one entry per CDR3 protein. Seen here are hundreds of thousands of distinct CDR3 sequences, 12% observed once, and the top ten hold over 5.5%. This material consisted of PBMCs from the stem cell graft donor, taken from the stem cell graft. The receptors originated from a human donor who donated a stem cell graft to a child with combined immunodeficiency.

The chain employs TRBV7-9 and TRBJ2-4; D gene ambiguous. Trimming cost V 8 bases and J 0 bases, with 14 bases left between them. The germline V gene has CDR1 SEHNR and CDR2 FQNEAQ (reference sequence). The CDR3 loop spans 15 amino acids. Written as DNA, the CDR3 is TGTGCCAGCGGCCACTTGACTGTAGCCAAAAACATTCAGTACTTC. It translates to CASGHLTVAKNIQYF.

This clonotype occurred many times. CDR3 DNA sequence: TGTGCCAGCAGTTTGGGAAGCTTCTCCTACGAGCAGTACTTC. Its translation is CASSLGSFSYEQYF. V is TRBV12-3 or TRBV12-4 and J is TRBJ2-7; D call uncertain. Trimming took 3 bases from V and 0 from J, leaving 9 bases between them. The CDR3 runs 14 residues.

There are many counts of this clonotype. The chain recombines TRBV12-3 or TRBV12-4 with TRBJ1-1; D is ambiguous. This CDR3 region has 13 residues. Trimming stripped 3 bases from V and 1 base from J, with 6 bases between. CDR3: CASSFRRNTEAFF. CDR3 nucleotide sequence: TGTGCCAGCAGTTTTAGACGGAACACTGAAGCTTTCTTT.

This clonotype was counted only a few times. The genes are TRBV28 and TRBJ2-5, with 9 bases lining up with TRBD1. Germline CDR1 MDHEN, CDR2 SYDVKM. CDR3 size: 15 residues. With V trimmed by 5 bases and J by 7 bases, 11 bases remained unmatched. DNA of the CDR3: TGTGCCAGCAGTGTCCGGGACAGGGCCATATTGACCCAGTACTTC. It specifies CASSVRDRAILTQYF.

This clonotype was detected a few times. The CDR3 DNA follows: TGCAGTGCTAGAGATCTGACAGGGGCGAACACTGAAGCTTTCTTT. Its protein product is CSARDLTGANTEAFF. The V and J genes are TRBV20-1 and TRBJ1-1; TRBD1 matches 8 bases. This CDR3 spans 15 amino acids. Germline V CDR1 and CDR2: DFQATT, SNEGSKA (reference sequence). Trimming removed 0 bases from V and 1 base from J; junction bases left unmatched: 4.

V gene TRBV30 combines with J gene TRBJ2-7, with D possibly called TRBD1 or TRBD2 (6 bases each). Trimming cost V 5 bases and J 0 bases, with 11 bases left between them. Germline V lookup: CDR1 GTSNPN, CDR2 SVGIG (reference sequence). The CDR3 runs to 13 residues. CDR3 residues: CAWSGGGSYEQYF. CDR3 in DNA: TGTGCCTGGTCTGGAGGGGGCTCCTACGAGCAGTACTTC.

This clonotype was seen a handful of times. The CDR3 reads CATSEGTAEAFF. Written as DNA, the CDR3 is TGTGCCACCAGTGAGGGGACAGCCGAAGCTTTCTTT. This chain connects TRBV24-1 to TRBJ1-1, with 7 nucleotides matching TRBD1. Germline-derived CDR1 and CDR2 are KGHDR and SFDVKD. V was clipped by 4 bases and J by 8 bases; unmatched bases: 3. This CDR3 has 12 residues.

The CDR3: CASSAVPGLAGETQYF. For the CDR3, the DNA is TGTGCCAGCAGTGCTGTCCCGGGACTAGCTGGAGAGACCCAGTACTTC. The chain recombines TRBV12-3 or TRBV12-4 with TRBJ2-5; TRBD2 aligns across 9 bases. After removal of 5 bases from V and 4 bases from J, the junction contained 11 bases not matched to a gene. This CDR3 contains 16 residues.

In this sample, this clonotype turned up many times. This sequence joins TRBV29-1 and TRBJ2-1; TRBD1 agrees at 9 bases. Trimming took 4 bases from V and 0 from J; bases not matched to a gene: 10. The CDR3 runs to 17 residues. Germline values: CDR1 SQVTM, CDR2 ANQGSEA. In nucleotides, the CDR3 is TGCAGCGTTGGGGTTAACAGGGGGCTAAGCTCCTACAATGAGCAGTTCTTC. Amino acids: CSVGVNRGLSSYNEQFF.

The rearrangement joins TRBV6-1 to TRBJ1-6; TRBD1 agrees at 7 bases. With V trimmed by 5 bases and J by 7 bases, 2 bases remained unmatched. The V gene's germline CDR1 is MNHNS and CDR2 SASEGT. This CDR3 is 13 amino acids long. CDR3 amino acids: CASSQQGNSPLHF. CDR3 DNA: TGTGCCAGCAGTCAACAGGGGAATTCACCCCTCCACTTT.

This rearrangement joins TRBV20-1 to TRBJ2-7; D is possibly TRBD2 (6 bases). Germline CDR1 and CDR2: DFQATT and SNEGSKA (reference sequence). This CDR3 region has 12 residues. Trimming took 2 bases from V and 12 from J, leaving 17 bases between them. The CDR3 region is CSARYRDSSPYF. CDR3 in DNA: TGCAGTGCTAGATATCGGGACTCCTCACCGTACTTC.

As to this clonotype: The junction differs from germline at one of its ends, possibly a read error. This chain uses TRBV12-3 or TRBV12-4 with TRBJ1-5; D is uncertain. The CDR3 consists of 12 residues. CDR3 DNA sequence: TGTGCCAGCAGTTTGCAGTTCCAGCCCCGGCATTTT. Translation: CASSLQFQPRHF.

This clonotype appeared many times. V and J are TRBV12-3 or TRBV12-4 and TRBJ2-7, with 8 bases that match TRBD2. With 6 bases clipped from V and 10 bases from J, the junction kept 14 bases outside the gene matches. This CDR3 has 14 amino acids. DNA of the CDR3: TGTGCCAGCAGACAGGACGGCCCGGGGGGGGGACAGTACTTC. Amino acids: CASRQDGPGGGQYF.

This clonotype occurred many times. This chain joins TRBV12-3 or TRBV12-4 and TRBJ2-7; weak D call: TRBD2 (7 bases). The CDR3 sequence is 14 residues long. Trimming took 4 bases from V and 0 from J, leaving 10 bases between them. The CDR3 loop is CASSSAGASYEQYF. The CDR3 DNA reads TGTGCCAGCAGTTCTGCGGGGGCCTCCTACGAGCAGTACTTC.

The chain joins TRBV12-3 or TRBV12-4 to TRBJ2-2; 7 nucleotides match TRBD2. The CDR3 length is 16 residues. The V and J ends lost 3 bases and 0 bases, in that order; junction bases with no gene match: 4. For the CDR3, the DNA is TGTGCCAGCAGTTTGTACGGGGGGACGAACACCGGGGAGCTGTTTTTT. This sequence encodes CASSLYGGTNTGELFF.

The chain employs TRBV20-1 and TRBJ1-6; possibly TRBD1 for D (5 bases). The CDR3 is 14 residues long. Trimming removed 3 bases from V and 4 bases from J, with 10 bases in between. Germline V gene data show CDR1 as DFQATT and CDR2 as SNEGSKA (reference sequence). CDR3 loop: CSASTGEYNSPLHF. DNA for the CDR3: TGCAGTGCTAGCACAGGAGAGTATAATTCACCCCTCCACTTT.

This clonotype was detected many times. The CDR3 DNA reads as TGTGCCAGCAGCGTCGGGGGGACGGGAGAGACCCAGTACTTC. Protein sequence: CASSVGGTGETQYF. The chain joins TRBV7-2 to TRBJ2-5; 7 bases align to TRBD2. V gave up 5 bases and J gave up 4 bases; unmatched junction bases: 7. CDR3 length: 14 amino acids. Germline-derived CDR1 and CDR2 are SGHTA and FQGNSA.